This TCR beta chain came from a study of shared clonotypes between healthy human individuals. Regarding this clone: The same CDR3 is also encoded by other DNA sequences in this sample.

Every donor was a Caucasian adult from Nashville, Tennessee. Profiled with immunoSEQ multiplex PCR; TCRdb holds only in-frame clones, not every one. Altogether approximately 2.3 million clones are present, more than 80% being singletons, with the ten largest covering about 0.39%. From germline, CDR1 is SNHLY and CDR2 FYNNEI. The CDR3 spans 11 residues. V gave up 8 bases and J gave up 5 bases, with 6 bases separating them. This clonotype originated in a man younger than 30 in good health. Some clones in this sample may be carry-over from other donors' samples. The sequencing input was naive CD4+ T cells from PBMCs. Stated subset: CD45RA+ positively selected. The V call is TRBV2, the J call TRBJ2-2; D uncertain. DNA of the CDR3: TGTGCCAGCTCATTAACCGGGGAGCTGTTTTTT. It encodes CASSLTGELFF.